This T cell receptor (beta chain) originates from a study of blood T cell repertoires in COVID-19. Whole-study context: The samples span acute and convalescent COVID-19 from the United States, Italy and Spain. T cells, B-cell-depleted T cells, or PBMCs supplied cDNA or gDNA.

The CDR3 covers 14 residues. Germline loops: CDR1 MNHEY, CDR2 SMNVEV (reference sequence). The V end lost 2 bases, the J end lost 0 bases, and 7 bases lay between the germline ends. Per the authors' pipeline: Using reference gene primer amplification, nucleated cell counts were estimated. Generated by immunoSEQ multiplex PCR, the TCRdb table keeps only in-frame clones and is missing some. V, J and clone size are those of that table, while D and trimming were read from the DNA. Here the sample spans roughly 88,000 clones, roughly 76% being singletons. Sample: peripheral blood. This clonotype originated in a woman over 75 with active or convalescent COVID-19. The chain uses TRBV27 and TRBJ1-1; tentatively, D is TRBD1 (5 bases). In nucleotides, the CDR3 is TGTGCCAGCAGTTTAATAGGGGTGAACACTGAAGCTTTCTTT. Its translation is CASSLIGVNTEAFF.